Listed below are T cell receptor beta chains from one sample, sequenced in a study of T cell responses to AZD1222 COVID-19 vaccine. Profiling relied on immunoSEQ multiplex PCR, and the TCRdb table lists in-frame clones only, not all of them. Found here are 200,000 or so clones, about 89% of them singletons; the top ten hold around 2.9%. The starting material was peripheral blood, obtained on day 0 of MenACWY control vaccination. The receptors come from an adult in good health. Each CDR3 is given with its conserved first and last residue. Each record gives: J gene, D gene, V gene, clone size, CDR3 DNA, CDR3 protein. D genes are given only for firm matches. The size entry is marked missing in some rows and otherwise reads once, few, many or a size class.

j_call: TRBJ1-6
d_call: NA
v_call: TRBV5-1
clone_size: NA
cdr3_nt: TGCGCCAGCAGCAACTCAGGGTACGATTCACCCCTCCACTTT
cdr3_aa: CASSNSGYDSPLHF

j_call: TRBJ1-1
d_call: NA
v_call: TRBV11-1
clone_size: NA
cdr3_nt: TGTGCCAGCAGCTTAGGGGCTTACACTGAAGCTTTCTTT
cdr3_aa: CASSLGAYTEAFF

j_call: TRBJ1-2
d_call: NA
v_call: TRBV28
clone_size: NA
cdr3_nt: TGTGCCAGCAGTCCCGGGACCGCAAACTATGGCTACACCTTC
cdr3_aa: CASSPGTANYGYTF

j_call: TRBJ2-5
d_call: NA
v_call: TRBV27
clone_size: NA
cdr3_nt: TGTGCCAGCAGCGAGGGGGGGGCTGGGCGAGAGACCCAGTACTTC
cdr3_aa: CASSEGGAGRETQYF

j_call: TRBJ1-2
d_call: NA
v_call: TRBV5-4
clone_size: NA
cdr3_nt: TGTGCCAGCGGACGGGAGGCGGGCTACACCTTC
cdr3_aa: CASGREAGYTF

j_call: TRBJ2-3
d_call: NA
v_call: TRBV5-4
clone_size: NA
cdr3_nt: TGTGCCAGCAGCCTAGACACAGATACGCAGTATTTT
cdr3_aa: CASSLDTDTQYF

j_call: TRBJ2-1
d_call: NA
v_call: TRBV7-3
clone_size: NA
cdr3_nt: TGTGCCAGCAGCTTAGAGCCAAGCGGCTACAATGAGCAGTTCTTC
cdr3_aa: CASSLEPSGYNEQFF

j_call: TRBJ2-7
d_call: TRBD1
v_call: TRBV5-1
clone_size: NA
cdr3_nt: TGCGCCAGCAGCAGTGGGACAGGGGTTTACGAGCAGTACTTC
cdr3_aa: CASSSGTGVYEQYF

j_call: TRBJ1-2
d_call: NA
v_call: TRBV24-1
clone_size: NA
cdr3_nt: TGTGCCACCCGGGGACGGCTAACTAGCGATGGCTACACCTTC
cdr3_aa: CATRGRLTSDGYTF

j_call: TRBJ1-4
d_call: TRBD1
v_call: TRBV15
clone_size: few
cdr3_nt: TGTGCCACCAGCAGAACCGGGACAGGGGAGGTCAATGAAAAACTGTTTTTT
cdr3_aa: CATSRTGTGEVNEKLFF

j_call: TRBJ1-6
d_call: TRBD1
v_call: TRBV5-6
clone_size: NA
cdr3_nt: TGTGCCAGCAGCAAGCCCGACAGGGATTCACCCCTCCACTTT
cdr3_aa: CASSKPDRDSPLHF

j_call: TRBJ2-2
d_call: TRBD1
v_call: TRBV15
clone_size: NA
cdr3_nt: TGTGCCATTGCGGACAGGGTCAACACCGGGGAGCTGTTTTTT
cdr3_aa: CAIADRVNTGELFF

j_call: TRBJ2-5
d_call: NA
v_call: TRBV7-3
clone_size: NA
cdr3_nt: TGTGCCAGCAGCTTAGGCGGGCGGGGGACCCAGTACTTC
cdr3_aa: CASSLGGRGTQYF

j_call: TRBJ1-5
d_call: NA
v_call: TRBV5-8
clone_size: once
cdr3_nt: TGTGCCAGCAGCTTGGCGGGGGATAGCAATCAGCCCCAGCATTTT
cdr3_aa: CASSLAGDSNQPQHF